This T cell receptor beta chain emerged from a study of blood T cell repertoires in COVID-19. Across the study: The United States, Italy and Spain supplied acute and convalescent COVID-19 samples. The cDNA or gDNA used as material had been derived from T cells, B-cell-depleted T cells, or PBMCs.

The CDR3 is 15 amino acids. Germline trimming cut 6 bases from V and 2 bases from J; bases unmatched to any gene: 8. Germline V CDR1 and CDR2: SGHDT, YYEEEE. In the authors' workflow: Amplification with reference gene primers provided the estimates of nucleated cell counts. The table came from immunoSEQ multiplex PCR; TCRdb's copy has only in-frame clones and leaves some out. V, J and clone size derive from that table, while D and trimming were established from the DNA sequence. The sample contains some 160,000 clones, more than 75% of which appear only once. The sample consisted of peripheral blood. This clonotype was obtained from a man aged 60-69 years with acute or convalescent COVID-19. This chain uses TRBV5-6 with TRBJ2-7; 10 nucleotides agree with TRBD1. This chain's CDR3 is CASTKSGTGAYEQYF. For the CDR3, the DNA is TGTGCCAGCACCAAGTCGGGGACAGGGGCCTACGAGCAGTACTTC.